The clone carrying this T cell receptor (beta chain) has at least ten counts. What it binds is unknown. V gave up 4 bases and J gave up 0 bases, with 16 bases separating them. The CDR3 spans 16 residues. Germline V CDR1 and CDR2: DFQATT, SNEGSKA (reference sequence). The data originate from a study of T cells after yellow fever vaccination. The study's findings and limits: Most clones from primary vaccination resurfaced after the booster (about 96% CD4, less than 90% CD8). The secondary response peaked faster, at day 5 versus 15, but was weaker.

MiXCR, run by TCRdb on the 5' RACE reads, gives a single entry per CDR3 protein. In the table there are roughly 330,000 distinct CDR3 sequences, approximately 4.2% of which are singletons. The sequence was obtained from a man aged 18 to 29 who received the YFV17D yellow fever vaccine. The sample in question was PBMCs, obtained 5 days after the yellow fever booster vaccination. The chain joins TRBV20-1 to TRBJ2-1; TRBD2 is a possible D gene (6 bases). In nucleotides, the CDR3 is TGCAGTGCTAAAGGAGGGTCGCGCGGCTCCTACAATGAGCAGTTCTTC. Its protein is CSAKGGSRGSYNEQFF.